The 9 T cell receptor beta chains given below trace back to one sample, sequenced in a study of cytomegalovirus exposure and HLA in healthy donors. The PCR had 60 Vbeta and 13 Jbeta primers. Here immunoSEQ multiplex PCR was the method, and the copy in TCRdb shows in-frame clones only, minus some. The sample consists of more than 120,000 clones, about four fifths of them appearing once. Sequencing was done on a sample of PBMCs. The origin of the receptors is a male donor in good health and CMV-seronegative.

The V call is TRBV20-1, the J call TRBJ2-7; D is unclear. Trimming took 1 base from V and 5 from J, leaving 3 bases between them. The germline gives CDR1 DFQATT, CDR2 SNEGSKA (reference sequence). This CDR3 has 10 amino acids. The CDR3 is CSARANEQYF. The CDR3 DNA reads TGCAGTGCTAGAGCAAACGAGCAGTACTTC.

The chain recombines TRBV6-5 with TRBJ2-1; tentative D call: TRBD1 (5 bases). The CDR3 loop spans 14 amino acids. Per the germline V gene, CDR1 is MNHEY and CDR2 is SVGAGI. V gave up 0 bases and J gave up 12 bases, with 15 bases separating them. The CDR3 DNA is TGTGCCAGCAGTTACTCCAGGGCGGAAACACGGCAGTTCTTC. The encoded protein is CASSYSRAETRQFF.

The chain is built from TRBV19 and TRBJ2-2, with D perhaps TRBD1 (6 bases). The CDR3 loop spans 13 amino acids. CDR1 is LNHDA, CDR2 SQIVND, per germline (reference sequence). V was cut by 6 bases and J by 7 bases, with 12 bases left in between. The CDR3 reads CASSSQGNGELFF. DNA of the CDR3: TGTGCCAGTAGCTCACAGGGTAACGGGGAGCTGTTTTTT.

This clone has a handful of counts. The rearrangement links TRBV4-3 to TRBJ2-1, with 11 bases identical to TRBD2. The V gene's germline CDR1 is LGHNA and CDR2 YSLEER. The CDR3 extends over 13 amino acids. Trimming at V came to 4 bases and at J to 13 bases, leaving 6 bases not matched to a gene. CDR3 sequence (DNA): TGCGCCAGCAGCCGTCTACTAGCGGGAGATCAGTTCTTC. Translated: CASSRLLAGDQFF.

This sequence joins TRBV5-1 and TRBJ2-7; 8 bases match TRBD1. Germline-derived CDR1 and CDR2 are SGHRS and YFSETQ. This CDR3 spans 16 amino acids. V shed 0 bases and J 2 bases; nucleotides not matched to a gene: 7. DNA for the CDR3: TGCGCCAGCAGCTTGGCAGGGGGCCAACAGACCTACGAGCAGTACTTC. Translating it yields CASSLAGGQQTYEQYF.

The chain has TRBV28 and TRBJ2-7; 9 bases fit TRBD2. Germline V CDR1 and CDR2: MDHEN, SYDVKM. Trimming removed 1 base from V and 2 bases from J; junction bases left unmatched: 0. The CDR3 loop spans 14 amino acids. The CDR3 region is CASSLLAGAYEQYF. DNA for the CDR3: TGTGCCAGCAGTTTATTAGCGGGGGCCTACGAGCAGTACTTC.

The chain employs TRBV7-9 and TRBJ2-2; 7 positions match TRBD1. The ends lost 5 bases at V and 4 bases at J; junction bases unmatched: 10. The germline V gene encodes CDR1 SEHNR and CDR2 FQNEAQ (reference sequence). The CDR3 sequence is 16 residues long. DNA of the CDR3: TGTGCCAGCAGCAATCGACAGGGACCGGGCACCGGGGAGCTGTTTTTT. Translated: CASSNRQGPGTGELFF.

The chain recombines TRBV20-1 with TRBJ2-1; D gene ambiguous. Germline CDR1 and CDR2: DFQATT and SNEGSKA (reference sequence). The CDR3 has 11 residues. Deletions cut 6 bases from V and 4 bases from J, with 7 bases between. CDR3 residues: CSARPYNEQFF. DNA of the CDR3: TGCAGTGCGAGACCTTACAATGAGCAGTTCTTC.

The V gene is TRBV5-4, the J gene TRBJ2-7, with 7 positions matching TRBD2. Germline V gene data show CDR1 as SGHNT and CDR2 as YYREEE (reference sequence). V lost 4 bases to trimming and J lost 3 bases; unmatched junction nucleotides: 7. CDR3 length: 14 amino acids. The CDR3 DNA is TGTGCCAGCAGCGAAGGACTAGTTGGCTACGAGCAGTACTTC. Translation gives CASSEGLVGYEQYF. Filled out from reference TRBV5-4 and TRBJ2-7, the complete variable domain reads ETGVTQSPTHLIKTRGQQVTLRCSSQSGHNTVSWYQQALGQGPQFIFQYYREEENGRGNFPPRFSGLQFPNYSSELNVNALELDDSALYLCASSEGLVGYEQYFGPGTRLTVT.